This T cell receptor beta chain comes out of a study of PD-1 blockade in classical Hodgkin lymphoma. Findings of the study overall: As was reported, newly diagnosed patients showed lower baseline TCR diversity than healthy donors did.

The V gene lost 1 base and the J gene lost 4 bases, with 15 bases spanning the gap. Germline V gene data show CDR1 as LGHNA and CDR2 as YNFKEQ. The CDR3 contains 16 residues. Here immunoSEQ multiplex PCR was the method, and the copy in TCRdb shows in-frame clones only, minus some. The sample has around 65,000 clones, about 85% seen once. This clone appeared a single time. Its target is unknown. Documented time point: cycle 4 day 1 (C4D1), after 6 weeks of nivolumab. Brentuximab vedotin exposure varied, and every patient relapsed after autologous stem cell transplantation. This material consisted of peripheral blood mononuclear cells (PBMCs), taken before the fourth cycle of nivolumab. The chain carries TRBV4-2 and TRBJ2-3, with D hard to call. The sequence derives from a human donor with classical Hodgkin lymphoma. The CDR3 protein is CASSQVADSGPDTQYF. CDR3 DNA sequence: TGTGCCAGCAGCCAAGTTGCAGATTCTGGCCCAGATACGCAGTATTTT.